The 2 T cell receptor beta chains presented below share a single source sample, sequenced in a study of shared clonotypes between healthy human individuals. The protocol was immunoSEQ multiplex PCR, while the TCRdb copy is restricted to in-frame clones and leaves out a portion. The sample has around 2.5 million clones, 93% seen once; the top ten hold roughly 0.39%. The sequencing sample was made of naive CD4+ T cells from PBMCs. Specified subset: CD45RA+ positively selected. All receptors derive from a man aged 18-30 years in good health. Some clones in this sample may be carry-over from other donors' samples.

The chain combines TRBV27 with TRBJ2-1; D is perhaps TRBD2 (6 bases). Germline V lookup: CDR1 MNHEY, CDR2 SMNVEV (reference sequence). The CDR3 is made up of 13 amino acids. Trimming took 6 bases from V and 3 from J, leaving 9 bases between them. The CDR3 coding sequence is TGTGCCAGCAGCGGGAGAATCTACAATGAGCAGTTCTTC. It translates to CASSGRIYNEQFF.

The rearrangement joins TRBV23-1 to TRBJ2-7, with D tentatively TRBD1 or TRBD2 (7 bases each). TRBV23-1 is placed among ORFs of uncertain function. Between the trimmed V and J ends, which lost 1 base and 5 bases, there was a span of 15 bases. This CDR3 has 15 amino acids. The DNA of the CDR3 is TGCGCCAGCAGTCAATATGACAGGGAGGGGAACGAGCAGTACTTC. Its protein product is CASSQYDREGNEQYF.